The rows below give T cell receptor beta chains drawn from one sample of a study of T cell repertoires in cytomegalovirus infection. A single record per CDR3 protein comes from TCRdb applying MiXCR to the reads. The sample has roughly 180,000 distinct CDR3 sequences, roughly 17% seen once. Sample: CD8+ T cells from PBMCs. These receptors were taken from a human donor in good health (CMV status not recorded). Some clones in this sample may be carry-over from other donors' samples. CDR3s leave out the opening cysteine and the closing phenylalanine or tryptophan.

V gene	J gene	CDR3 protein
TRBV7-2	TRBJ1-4	ASSLLPGSNDEKLF
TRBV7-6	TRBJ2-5	ASTEKRSRGETQY
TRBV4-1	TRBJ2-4	ASSQGQAGVKNIQY
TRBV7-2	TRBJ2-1	ASSLALAGLPGEQF
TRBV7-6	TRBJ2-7	ASSSREYEQY
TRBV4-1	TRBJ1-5	ASSQDVVQGFGQPQH
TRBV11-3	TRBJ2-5	ASSDGGGTFETQY
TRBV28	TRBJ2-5	ASSSIRTEKEETQY
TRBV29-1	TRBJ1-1	SAHREFTEAF
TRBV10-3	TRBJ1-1	AISESEVNTEAF
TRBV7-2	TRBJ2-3	ASSFPGTGAVWADTQY
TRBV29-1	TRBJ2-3	SDGQGPDTQY
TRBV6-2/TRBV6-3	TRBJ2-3	ASSNFRATDTQY
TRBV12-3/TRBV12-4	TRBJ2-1	ASSFGDSLPNEQF
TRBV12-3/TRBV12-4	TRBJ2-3	ASSTDFSGGSTDTQY
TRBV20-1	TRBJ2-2	SARDGGGRSTGELF
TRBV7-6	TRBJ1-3	ASRRGDISGNTIY
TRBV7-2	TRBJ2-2	ASSSLGGTGELF
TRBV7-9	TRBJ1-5	ASGRGLDDQPQH
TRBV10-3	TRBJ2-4	AISGPTENIQY
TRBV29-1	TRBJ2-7	SVEELDAREQY
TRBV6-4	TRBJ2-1	ASSDGPTDEQF
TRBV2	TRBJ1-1	ASPEDDRGLMNTEAF
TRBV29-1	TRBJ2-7	SVEARSGRGQTYEQY
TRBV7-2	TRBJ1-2	ASSLEGADYGYT
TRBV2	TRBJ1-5	ASTRPPLAQH
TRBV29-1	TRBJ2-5	SVAGIFTGGSYQETQY
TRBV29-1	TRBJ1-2	SAPGQAPNRGGYT
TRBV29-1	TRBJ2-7	SVRGGGGEQY
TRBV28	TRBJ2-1	ATRSVPAYYNEQF
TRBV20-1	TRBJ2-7	SATTGSGEQY
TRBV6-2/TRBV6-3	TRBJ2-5	ASSSRTGQETQY
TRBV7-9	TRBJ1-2	ASSSALSEGIYGYT
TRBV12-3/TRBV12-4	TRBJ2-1	ASSFGTTDNEQF
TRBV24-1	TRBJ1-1	ATGRTNTEAF
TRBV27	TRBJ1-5	ASSLSSSRDPH
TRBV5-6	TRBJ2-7	ASSLTGLVRDEQY
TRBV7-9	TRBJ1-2	ASSLGSEIVGYT